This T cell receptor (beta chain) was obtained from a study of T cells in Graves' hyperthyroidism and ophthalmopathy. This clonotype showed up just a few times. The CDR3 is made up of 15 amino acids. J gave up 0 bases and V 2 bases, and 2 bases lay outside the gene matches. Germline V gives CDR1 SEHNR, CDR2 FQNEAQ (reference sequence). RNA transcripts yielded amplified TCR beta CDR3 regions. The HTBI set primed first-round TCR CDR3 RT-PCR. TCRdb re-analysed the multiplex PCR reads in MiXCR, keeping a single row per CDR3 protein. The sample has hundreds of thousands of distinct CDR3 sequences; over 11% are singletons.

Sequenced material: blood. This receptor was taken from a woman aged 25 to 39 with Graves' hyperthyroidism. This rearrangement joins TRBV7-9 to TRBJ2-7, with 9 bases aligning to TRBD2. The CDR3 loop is CASSLIAGVSYEQYF. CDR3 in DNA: TGTGCCAGCAGCTTAATAGCGGGGGTCTCCTACGAGCAGTACTTC.